This T cell receptor beta chain emerged from a study of OX40 agonist ivuxolimab in advanced cancers. On the study more broadly: Three patients responded partially, comprising one with hepatocellular carcinoma and two with cutaneous melanoma.

Clones were sequenced by immunoSEQ multiplex PCR, and TCRdb holds only the in-frame ones, with some missing. The sample has tens of thousands of clones; around 91% are singletons. CDR3 size: 19 residues. V trimming: 1 base; J trimming: 5 bases; junction bases outside the gene matches: 14. From germline, CDR1 is SGHTA and CDR2 FQGTGA. The source was CD4+ or CD8+ T cells sorted from blood, collected in a trial of the OX40 agonist ivuxolimab. This sequence was found in an adult with an advanced solid tumor such as melanoma, head and neck, liver or kidney cancer. J is TRBJ2-1 and V is TRBV7-3; TRBD2 agrees at 10 bases. Here the CDR3 reads CASSLNPPLTSGMNNEQFF. The CDR3, as DNA: TGTGCCAGCAGCTTAAACCCGCCCCTAACTAGCGGGATGAACAATGAGCAGTTCTTC.